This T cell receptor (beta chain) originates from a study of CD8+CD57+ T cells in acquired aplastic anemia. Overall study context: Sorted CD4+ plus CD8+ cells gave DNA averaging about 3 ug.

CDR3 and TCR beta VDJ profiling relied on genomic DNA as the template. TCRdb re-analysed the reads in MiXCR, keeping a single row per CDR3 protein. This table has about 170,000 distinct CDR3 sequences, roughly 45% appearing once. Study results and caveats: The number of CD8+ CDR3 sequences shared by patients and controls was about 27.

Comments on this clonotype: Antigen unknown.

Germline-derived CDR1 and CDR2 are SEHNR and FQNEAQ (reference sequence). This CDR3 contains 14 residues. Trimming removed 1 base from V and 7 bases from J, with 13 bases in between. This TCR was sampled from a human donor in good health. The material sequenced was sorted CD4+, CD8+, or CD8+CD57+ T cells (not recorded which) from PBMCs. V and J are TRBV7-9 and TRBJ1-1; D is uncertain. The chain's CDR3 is CASSLGYSRVEAFF. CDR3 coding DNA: TGTGCCAGCAGCTTAGGGTATTCCAGAGTTGAAGCTTTCTTT. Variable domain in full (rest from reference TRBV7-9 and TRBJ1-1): DTGVSQNPRHKITKRGQNVTFRCDPISEHNRLYWYRQTLGQGPEFLTYFQNEAQLEKSRLLSDRFSAERPKGSFSTLEIQRTEQGDSAMYLCASSLGYSRVEAFFGQGTRLTVV.